The sequence of this T cell receptor (beta chain) was determined in a study of Ad26.COV2.S vaccination and SARS-CoV-2 variants. Study conclusions and caveats: Non-spike TCR breadth did not differ much between vaccine and placebo recipients. Following vaccination, spike-specific CD8+ and CD4+ T cell responses reportedly exhibited substantial breadth. Estimates derived from TCR breadth and depth analyses may have underestimated total T cell responses.

Concerning this clone: Its antigen is as yet unknown.

V lost 2 bases and J 4 bases, leaving 6 bases between the germline ends. The germline V gene has CDR1 MNHNY and CDR2 SVGAGI (reference sequence). This CDR3 is built from 13 residues. Sequencing was performed with immunoSEQ multiplex PCR; in TCRdb, only in-frame clones are kept and a portion is missing. The repertoire consists of more than 120,000 clones, with roughly 85% occurring once and the leading ten covering 5%. The chain links TRBV6-6 to TRBJ1-3, with D hard to call. Sample: peripheral blood, taken after recovery from COVID-19. The source of this sequence is a human donor who had recovered from COVID-19. The CDR3 reads CASSYPEGNTIYF. Here the CDR3 DNA reads TGTGCCAGCAGTTACCCGGAAGGAAACACCATATATTTT.